Sequencing of this T cell receptor (beta chain) was carried out in a study of shared clonotypes between healthy human individuals. Study-wide context: For every donor, three CD4 naive, three CD4 memory, two CD8 naive and one CD8 memory plates were used. Study-level findings and limits: On the whole, naive subsets had larger estimated richness than memory subsets had.

The assay was immunoSEQ multiplex PCR, and TCRdb's table has in-frame clones only and misses some. The sample consists of 2 million to 3 million clones, 93% of them appearing once. This CDR3 spans 20 amino acids. The ends were cut back, 5 bases at V and 1 base at J, with 29 bases in the middle. From germline, CDR1 is SNHLY and CDR2 FYNNEI. About this clone: Its matching antigen is unknown.

J is TRBJ1-1 and V is TRBV2; weak D call: TRBD1 (6 bases). The sequenced sample consisted of naive CD4+ T cells from PBMCs. Subset indicated: CD45RA+ positively selected. The TCR was taken from a man younger than 30 in good health. Some clones in this sample may be carry-over from other donors' samples. DNA for the CDR3: TGTGCCAGCAGTCCACGGCCATCCTACCGGACAGTTATTAGGAACACTGAAGCTTTCTTT. This sequence encodes CASSPRPSYRTVIRNTEAFF.